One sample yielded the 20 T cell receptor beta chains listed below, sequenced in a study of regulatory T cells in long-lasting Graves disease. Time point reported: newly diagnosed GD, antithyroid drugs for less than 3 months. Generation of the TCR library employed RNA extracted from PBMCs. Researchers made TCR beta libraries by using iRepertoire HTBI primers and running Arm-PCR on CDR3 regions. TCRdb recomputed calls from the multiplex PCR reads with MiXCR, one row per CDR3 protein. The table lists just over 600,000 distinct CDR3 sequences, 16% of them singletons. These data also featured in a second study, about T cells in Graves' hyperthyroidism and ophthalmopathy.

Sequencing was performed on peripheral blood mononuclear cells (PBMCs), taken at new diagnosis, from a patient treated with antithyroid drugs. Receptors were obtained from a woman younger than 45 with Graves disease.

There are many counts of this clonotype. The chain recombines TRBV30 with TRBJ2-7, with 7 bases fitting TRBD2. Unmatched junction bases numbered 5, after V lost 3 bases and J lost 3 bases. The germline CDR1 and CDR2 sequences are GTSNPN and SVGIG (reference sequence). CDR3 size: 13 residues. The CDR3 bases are TGTGCCTGGAGAATGGGGGGGATCTACGAGCAGTACTTC. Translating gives CAWRMGGIYEQYF.

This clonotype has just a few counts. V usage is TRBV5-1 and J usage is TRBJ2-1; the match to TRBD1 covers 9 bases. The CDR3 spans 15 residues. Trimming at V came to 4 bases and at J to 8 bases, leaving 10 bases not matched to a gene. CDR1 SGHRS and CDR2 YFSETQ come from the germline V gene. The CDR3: CASSPGQGSRDEQFF. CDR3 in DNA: TGCGCCAGCAGCCCCGGACAGGGGTCGAGGGATGAGCAGTTCTTC. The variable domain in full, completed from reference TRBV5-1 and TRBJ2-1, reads KAGVTQTPRYLIKTRGQQVTLSCSPISGHRSVSWYQQTPGQGLQFLFEYFSETQRNKGNFPGRFSGRQFSNSRSEMNVSTLELGDSALYLCASSPGQGSRDEQFFGPGTRLTVL.

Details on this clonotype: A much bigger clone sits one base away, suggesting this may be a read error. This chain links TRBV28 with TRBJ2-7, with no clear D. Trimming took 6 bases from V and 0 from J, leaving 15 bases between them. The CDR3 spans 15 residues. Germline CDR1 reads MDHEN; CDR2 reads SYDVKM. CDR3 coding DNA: TGTGCCAGCAGGGGCCCTTTCGGTGGCTCCTACGAGCAGTACTTC. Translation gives CASRGPFGGSYEQYF.

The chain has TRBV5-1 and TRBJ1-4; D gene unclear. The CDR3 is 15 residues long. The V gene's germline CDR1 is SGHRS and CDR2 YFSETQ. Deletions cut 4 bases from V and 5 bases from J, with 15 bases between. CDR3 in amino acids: CASSASIAGNEKLFF. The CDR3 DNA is TGCGCCAGCAGCGCGTCCATCGCTGGGAATGAAAAACTGTTTTTT.

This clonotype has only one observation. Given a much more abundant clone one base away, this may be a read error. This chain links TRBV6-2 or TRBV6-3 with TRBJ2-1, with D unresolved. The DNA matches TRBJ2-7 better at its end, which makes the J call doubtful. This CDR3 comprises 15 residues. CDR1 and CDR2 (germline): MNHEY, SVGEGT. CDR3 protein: CASHPERARNNEQYF. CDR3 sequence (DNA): TGTGCCAGCCACCCGGAGCGAGCGAGGAACAATGAGCAGTACTTC.

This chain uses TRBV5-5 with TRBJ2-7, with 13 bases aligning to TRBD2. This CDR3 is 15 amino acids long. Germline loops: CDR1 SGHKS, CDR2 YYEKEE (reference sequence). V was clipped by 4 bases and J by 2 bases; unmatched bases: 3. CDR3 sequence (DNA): TGTGCCAGCAGCGGAGGGACTAGCGGGACCTACGAGCAGTACTTC. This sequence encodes CASSGGTSGTYEQYF.

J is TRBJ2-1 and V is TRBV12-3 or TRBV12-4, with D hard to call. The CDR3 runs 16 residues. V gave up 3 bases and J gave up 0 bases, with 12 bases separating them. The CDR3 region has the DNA TGTGCCAGCAGTTTTTCATGGTCGAGCTCCTACAATGAGCAGTTCTTC. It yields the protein CASSFSWSSSYNEQFF.

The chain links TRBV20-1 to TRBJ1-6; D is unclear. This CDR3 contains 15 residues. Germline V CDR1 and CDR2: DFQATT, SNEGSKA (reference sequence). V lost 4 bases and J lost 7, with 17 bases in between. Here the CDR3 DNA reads TGCAGTGCTACCAAATCGAGGCAGAACAATTCACCCCTCCACTTT. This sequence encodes CSATKSRQNNSPLHF.

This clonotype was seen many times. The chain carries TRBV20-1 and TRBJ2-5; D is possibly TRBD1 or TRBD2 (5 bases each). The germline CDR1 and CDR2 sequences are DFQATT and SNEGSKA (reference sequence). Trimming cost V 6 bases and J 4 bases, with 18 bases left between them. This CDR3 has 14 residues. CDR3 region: CSAREAGTGETQYF. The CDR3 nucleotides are TGCAGTGCCCGAGAGGCAGGGACGGGAGAGACCCAGTACTTC.

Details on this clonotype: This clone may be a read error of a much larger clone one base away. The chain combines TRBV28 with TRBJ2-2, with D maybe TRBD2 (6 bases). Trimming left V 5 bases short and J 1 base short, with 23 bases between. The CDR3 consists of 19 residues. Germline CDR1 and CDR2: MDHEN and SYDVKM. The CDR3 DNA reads TGTGCCAGCAGTGTTGGTGCTCGACCGGGAGTAAGGAACACCGGGGAGCTGTTTTTT. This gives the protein CASSVGARPGVRNTGELFF. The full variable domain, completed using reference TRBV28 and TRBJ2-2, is DVKVTQSSRYLVKRTGEKVFLECVQDMDHENMFWYRQDPGLGLRLIYFSYDVKMKEKGDIPEGYSVSREKKERFSLILESASTNQTSMYLCASSVGARPGVRNTGELFFGEGSRLTVL.

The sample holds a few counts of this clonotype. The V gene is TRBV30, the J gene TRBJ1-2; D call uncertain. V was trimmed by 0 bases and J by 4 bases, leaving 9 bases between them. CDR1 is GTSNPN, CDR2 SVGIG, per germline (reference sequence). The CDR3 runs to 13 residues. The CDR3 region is CAWSVRGFYGYTF. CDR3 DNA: TGTGCCTGGAGTGTAAGAGGGTTCTATGGCTACACCTTC.

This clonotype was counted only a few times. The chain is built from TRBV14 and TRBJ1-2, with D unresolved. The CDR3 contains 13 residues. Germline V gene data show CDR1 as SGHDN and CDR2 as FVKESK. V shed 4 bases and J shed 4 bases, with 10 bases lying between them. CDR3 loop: CASSPDVVYGYTF. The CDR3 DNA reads TGTGCCAGCAGCCCGGACGTTGTCTATGGCTACACCTTC.

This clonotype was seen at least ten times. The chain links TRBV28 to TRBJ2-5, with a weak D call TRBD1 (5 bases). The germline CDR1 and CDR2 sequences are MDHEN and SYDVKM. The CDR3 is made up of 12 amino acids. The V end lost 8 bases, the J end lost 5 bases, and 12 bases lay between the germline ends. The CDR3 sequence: CASRLGAETQYF. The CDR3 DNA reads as TGTGCCAGCCGCTTAGGGGCGGAGACCCAGTACTTC.

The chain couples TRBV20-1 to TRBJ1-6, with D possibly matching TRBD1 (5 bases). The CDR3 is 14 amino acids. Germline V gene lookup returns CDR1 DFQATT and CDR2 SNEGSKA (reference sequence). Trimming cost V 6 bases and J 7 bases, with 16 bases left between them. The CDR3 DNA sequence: TGCAGTGCGCCGTGGGAGGGACCGAATTCACCCCTCCACTTT. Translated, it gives CSAPWEGPNSPLHF.

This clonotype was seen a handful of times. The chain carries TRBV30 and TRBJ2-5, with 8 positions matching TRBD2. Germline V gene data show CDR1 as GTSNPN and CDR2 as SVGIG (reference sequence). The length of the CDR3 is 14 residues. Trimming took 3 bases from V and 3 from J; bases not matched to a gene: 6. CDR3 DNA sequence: TGTGCCTGGAGGACGGGGGGGACGAAAGAGACCCAGTACTTC. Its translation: CAWRTGGTKETQYF.

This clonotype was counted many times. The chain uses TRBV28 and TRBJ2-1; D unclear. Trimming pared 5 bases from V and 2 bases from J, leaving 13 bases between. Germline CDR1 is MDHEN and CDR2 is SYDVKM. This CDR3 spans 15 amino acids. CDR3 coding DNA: TGTGCCAGCAGTCCTGACACCTTCCCCTACAATGAGCAGTTCTTC. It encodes CASSPDTFPYNEQFF.

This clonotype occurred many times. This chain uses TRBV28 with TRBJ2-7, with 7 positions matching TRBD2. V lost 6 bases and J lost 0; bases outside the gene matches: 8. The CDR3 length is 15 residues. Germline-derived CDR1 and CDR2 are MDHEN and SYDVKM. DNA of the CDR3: TGTGCCAGCAGACTCTATTCGGGGGGCTCCTACGAGCAGTACTTC. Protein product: CASRLYSGGSYEQYF. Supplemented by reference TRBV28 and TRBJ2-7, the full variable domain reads DVKVTQSSRYLVKRTGEKVFLECVQDMDHENMFWYRQDPGLGLRLIYFSYDVKMKEKGDIPEGYSVSREKKERFSLILESASTNQTSMYLCASRLYSGGSYEQYFGPGTRLTVT.

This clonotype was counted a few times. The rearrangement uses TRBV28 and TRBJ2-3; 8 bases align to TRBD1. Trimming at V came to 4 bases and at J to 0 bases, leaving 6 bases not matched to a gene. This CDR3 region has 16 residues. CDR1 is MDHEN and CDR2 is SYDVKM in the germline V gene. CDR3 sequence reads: CASSYIGQGSTDTQYF. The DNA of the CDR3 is TGTGCCAGCAGTTACATCGGACAGGGTAGCACAGATACGCAGTATTTT.

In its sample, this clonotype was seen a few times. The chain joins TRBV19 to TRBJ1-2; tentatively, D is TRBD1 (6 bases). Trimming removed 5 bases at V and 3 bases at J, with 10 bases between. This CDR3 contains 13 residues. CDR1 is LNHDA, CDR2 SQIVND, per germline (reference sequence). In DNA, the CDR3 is TGTGCCAGTAGTTCGGGGGCTCACTATGGCTACACCTTC. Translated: CASSSGAHYGYTF. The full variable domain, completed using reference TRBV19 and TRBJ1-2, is DGGITQSPKYLFRKEGQNVTLSCEQNLNHDAMYWYRQDPGQGLRLIYYSQIVNDFQKGDIAEGYSVSREKKESFPLTVTSAQKNPTAFYLCASSSGAHYGYTFGSGTRLTVV.

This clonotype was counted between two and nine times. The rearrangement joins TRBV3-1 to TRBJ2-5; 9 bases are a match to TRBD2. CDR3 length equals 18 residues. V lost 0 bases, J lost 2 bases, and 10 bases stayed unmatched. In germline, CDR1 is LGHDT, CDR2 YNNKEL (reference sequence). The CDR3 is CASSQDLASGVFQETQYF. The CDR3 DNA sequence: TGTGCCAGCAGCCAAGATCTAGCTAGCGGGGTATTTCAAGAGACCCAGTACTTC.